This T cell receptor beta chain was captured in a study of cytomegalovirus exposure and HLA in healthy donors. J was trimmed by 6 bases and V by 5 bases; bases with no gene match: 3. CDR1 is MNHNS and CDR2 is SASEGT in the germline V gene. CDR3 length equals 13 residues. With regard to this clone: Its antigen remains unknown.

The PCR used 60 Vbeta and 13 Jbeta primers. Sequenced by immunoSEQ multiplex PCR; TCRdb stores in-frame clones only, minus some. The sample contains about 140,000 clones, around 80% of which appear only once. Whole-study findings and limits: Compared with the roughly 700-donor mean, an Asian-associated ancestry cluster reportedly had fewer N-insertions, according to a later analysis. Later on, an analysis showed TCR association rates differing by HLA locus, with DRB1 the most and HLA-C the fewest.

Sequenced input: PBMCs. This chain joins TRBV6-1 and TRBJ2-1; 8 bases match TRBD1. The receptor comes from a woman aged 40-49 years in good health and CMV-seronegative. CDR3 sequence reads: CASSRTGTNEQFF. As DNA, the CDR3 is TGTGCCAGCAGTAGGACAGGGACCAATGAGCAGTTCTTC.